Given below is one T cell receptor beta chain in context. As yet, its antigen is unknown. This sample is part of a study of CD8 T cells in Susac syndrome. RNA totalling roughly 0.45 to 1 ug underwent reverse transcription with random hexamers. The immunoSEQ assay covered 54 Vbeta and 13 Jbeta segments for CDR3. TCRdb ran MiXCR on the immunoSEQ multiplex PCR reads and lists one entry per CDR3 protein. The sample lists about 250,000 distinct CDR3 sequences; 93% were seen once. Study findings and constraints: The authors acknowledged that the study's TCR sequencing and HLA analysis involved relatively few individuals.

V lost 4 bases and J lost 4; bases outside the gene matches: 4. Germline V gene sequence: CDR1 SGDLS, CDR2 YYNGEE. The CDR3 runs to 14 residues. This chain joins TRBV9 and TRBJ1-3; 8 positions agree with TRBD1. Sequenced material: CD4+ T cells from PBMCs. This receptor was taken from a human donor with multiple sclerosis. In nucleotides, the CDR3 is TGTGCCAGCAGCCCCTGGACAGGGGGAAACACCATATATTTT. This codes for CASSPWTGGNTIYF.